The text below deals with one TCR beta chain. The data belong to a study of tumor T cells in aggressive B-cell lymphoma. The length of the CDR3 is 18 residues. Looked up from germline, CDR1 is MDHEN and CDR2 is SYDVKM. V dropped 1 base and J dropped 0 bases, with 16 bases sitting between them. This table comes from immunoSEQ multiplex PCR, and its TCRdb copy is limited to in-frame clones, with some not included. Among some 2,000 clones listed, approximately 94% were seen once. The TCR originated in an adult with diffuse large B cell lymphoma. The sequencing input was tumor tissue. V gene TRBV28 combines with J gene TRBJ1-3; TRBD1 is a possible D gene (5 bases). The CDR3 nucleotides read TGTGCCAGCAGTTTATATATGGGGGGACCGCTCTCTGGAAACACCATATATTTT. It specifies CASSLYMGGPLSGNTIYF.